This T cell receptor beta chain was obtained from a study of beta chain features in type 1 diabetes (dated by TCRdb to between 2018 and 2020). Looking at the study overall: Mean age, gender distribution, total cell number and subset yield did not differ between patients and healthy donors. Regulatory and stem cell-like memory subsets were obtained from only 8 patients and roughly eight healthy donors, while naive and central memory subsets were obtained from all 30 or so donors. In the study, recently diagnosed type 1 diabetes patients and matched healthy donors were compared on the TCRB repertoires of their sorted circulating CD4+ T cell subsets. A total of approximately 100,000,000 sorted cells were examined across all samples, and the number of cells per subset was strongly correlated with RNA yield. Study-wide findings and limitations: Patients with type 1 diabetes made fewer insertions and deleted more nucleotides at VDJ recombination sites, implying thymic rearrangement abnormalities. Shorter templates might have been favored by PCR, but patient and control samples were amplified and corrected together, so both groups would have been affected equally by any skew. Only small numbers of individuals were included in the HLA sub-analyses, which left unresolved whether HLA type had any influence on TCRB rearrangement. The naive, central memory and regulatory TCRB repertoires appeared to resemble one another more closely among patients than among healthy donors. Because cDNA rather than genomic DNA was sequenced, highly expressing activated cells could have been over-represented, although no difference in activation and CD3 levels was found between groups. In all four CD4+ subsets, TCRB CDR3 length was moderately but significantly shorter in type 1 diabetes patients.

The cysteine opens and the phenylalanine closes a CDR3 of 13 amino acids. This entry keeps only the CDR3 DNA: 39 bases, framed from base 1. CDR1 and CDR2 were assigned from the germline V gene as SGHTA and FQGNSA. Between the V and J ends, shortened by 6 bases and 3 bases respectively, the junction contains 11 bases. All of the isolated RNA was reverse transcribed with the High Capacity cDNA Reverse Transcription Kit, so expressed TCRB transcripts were sequenced. Deep immunoSEQ sequencing was performed on naive, central memory and regulatory T cell samples, with an average of roughly 3.5 million total reads per sample. After sorted cells were lysed in RLT buffer, RNA was extracted with DNase-treated RNeasy Micro or Mini kits, with the choice depending on cell number. To prevent cross-contamination, each cell subset was processed individually, whereas patient and healthy donor samples were processed jointly. TCRB sequences were amplified from cDNA with the immunoSEQ multiplex PCR, producing 87-bp fragments spanning the CDR3 region. Sequencing of the amplicons was done on the Illumina HiSeq platform. The study's own analysis went as follows. PCR bias was corrected computationally using synthetic template baselines, and reads within Hamming distance 2 were collapsed, with unmergeable singletons discarded. Reads were aligned against IMGT to assign V, D and J genes, CDR3 length and insertions or deletions at six rearrangement sites. Clonotype counts were normalized to sorted cell number within each subset before computing true diversity and Gini coefficients with the tcR R package. The overlap coefficient, calculated on TCRB nucleotide sequences, was used to measure repertoire sharing. Out-of-frame TCRB sequences from naive cells were analyzed to stand in for the pre-selection repertoire. The table was pulled from immuneACCESS by TCRdb, which kept in-frame rearrangements only. Such tables lose some clones; where checked, under half of the loss comes from unresolved V genes, and the rest has no known cause. That table gives V, J and clone size, and the DNA gave D and trimming. The sample data list about 710,000 clones, and roughly an eighth of these were observed just once. Approximately 0.042% of the sample rests with the top ten.

Each donor gave one peripheral blood draw, approximately 110 mL on average, collected into heparinised tubes. Naive, central memory, regulatory and stem cell-like memory CD4+ T cells were sorted on a BD FACSAria II using a panel including CD45RO, CCR7, CD25, CD127, CD95 and CD27. A purity above 95% was achieved for all sorted populations. Right away, PBMCs were isolated by Lymphoprep density gradient centrifugation and were stained directly, with no culture step. So that batch effects would be minimized, each experiment stained and sorted samples in pairs, pairing one healthy donor with one patient. Note on this clone: No cognate antigen has been identified for it. Per-nucleotide qualities are absent, and no much larger clonotype sits a single base away.

The TCR originated in a man in his late teens or twenties with type 1 diabetes. The sequence joins TRBV7-2 to TRBJ1-1; the D gene is possibly TRBD1, with 5 bases matching. Material: naive CD4+ T cells from blood. The label giving this sample's cell subset or site can be read as: true naive CD4+ T cells. The CDR3 has the sequence CASSAGTYTEAFF. At the DNA level, the sequence is TGTGCCAGCAGTGCCGGGACTTACACTGAAGCTTTCTTT.